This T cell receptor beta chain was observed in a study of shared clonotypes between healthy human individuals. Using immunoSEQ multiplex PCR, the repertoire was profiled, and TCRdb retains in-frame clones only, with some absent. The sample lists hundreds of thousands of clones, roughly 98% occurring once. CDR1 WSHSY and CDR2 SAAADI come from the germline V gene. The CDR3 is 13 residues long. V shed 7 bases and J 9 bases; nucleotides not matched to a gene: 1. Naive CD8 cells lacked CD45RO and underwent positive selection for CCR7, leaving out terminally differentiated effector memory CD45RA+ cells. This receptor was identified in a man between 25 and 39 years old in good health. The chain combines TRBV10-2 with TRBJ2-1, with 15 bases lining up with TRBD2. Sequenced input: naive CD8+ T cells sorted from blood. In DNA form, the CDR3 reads TGCGCCAGCAAGGGACTAGCGGGAGGTGAGCAGTTCTTC. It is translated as CASKGLAGGEQFF.